This TCR beta chain appears in the sequencing data of a study of CD8 T cells in Susac syndrome. RNA was extracted with the RNeasy kit, and a quantity of roughly 0.45 to 1 ug was reverse transcribed using random hexamers. Coverage of TCR beta CDR3 amplification by immunoSEQ multiplex PCR extended to 54 Vbeta and 13 Jbeta. TCRdb passed the immunoSEQ multiplex PCR reads through MiXCR, listing each CDR3 protein once. The table shows some 200,000 distinct CDR3 sequences, with roughly 96% occurring only once. Peripheral blood CD8+ and CD4+ T cells were profiled by TCR beta sequencing. Stable or active relapsing-remitting multiple sclerosis, untreated and meeting revised McDonald criteria, defined the controls. Bulk CD8+ and CD4+ cells came from magnetic negative isolation; CD8+ TEMRA by FACS. CDR3 size: 15 residues. Germline V gene lookup returns CDR1 MGHRA and CDR2 YSYEKL. The J segment lost 6 bases and the V segment lost 0 bases, leaving 1 base of the junction unmatched.

This sequence was found in a human donor with multiple sclerosis. Sequenced material: CD4+ T cells from PBMCs. V is TRBV4-1 and J is TRBJ2-3, with 12 bases matching TRBD2. The chain's CDR3 is CASSQELAGGDTQYF. The CDR3 region has the DNA TGCGCCAGCAGCCAAGAACTAGCGGGAGGCGATACGCAGTATTTT.